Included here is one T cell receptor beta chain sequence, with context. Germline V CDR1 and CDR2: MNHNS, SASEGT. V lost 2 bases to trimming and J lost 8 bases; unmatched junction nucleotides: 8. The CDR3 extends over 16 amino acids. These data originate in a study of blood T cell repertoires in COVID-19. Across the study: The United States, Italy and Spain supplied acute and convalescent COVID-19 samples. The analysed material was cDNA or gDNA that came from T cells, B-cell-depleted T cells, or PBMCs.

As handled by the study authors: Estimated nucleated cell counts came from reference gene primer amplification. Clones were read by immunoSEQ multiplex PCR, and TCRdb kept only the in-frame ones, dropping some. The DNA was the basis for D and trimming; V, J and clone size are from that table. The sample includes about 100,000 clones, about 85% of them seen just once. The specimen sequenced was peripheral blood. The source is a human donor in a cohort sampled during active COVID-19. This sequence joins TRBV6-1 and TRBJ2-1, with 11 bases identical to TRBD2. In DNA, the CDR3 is TGTGCCAGCAGTGAACGGACTAGCGGGCCATACTATGAGCAGTTCTTC. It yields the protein CASSERTSGPYYEQFF.